This TCR beta chain was sequenced during a study of cytomegalovirus exposure and HLA in healthy donors (dated by TCRdb to 2016 to 2017). Regarding the complete study: In an earlier analysis of several hundred of the donors, 250 to 350 Gb of sequence data and 95 million to 130 million unique TCR beta sequences from 150 million to 200 million T cells were reported. Roughly 300 gigabases of sequencing data and tens of millions of unique TCR sequences were included in an early release covering around 600 HLA-typed donors. Of the approximately 400 genotyped donors, 81% were placed in the genetic ancestry cluster associated with self-reported Caucasian donors. The study was designed to test whether signatures of past pathogen exposure could be identified by cataloging public T cell receptors. The T cell repertoires of under 750 subjects were profiled by immunosequencing and related to cytomegalovirus serostatus. In addition to the first cohort of 666 subjects, a separate validation cohort of 120 different subjects was used. High-throughput TCR immunosequencing, statistical association of individual TCRs with disease status, and machine learning were combined to predict cytomegalovirus infection status. In a later analysis, previously published TCR beta repertoires from several hundred donors were re-analyzed and high-resolution HLA genotyping was added so that TCR occurrence patterns could be studied. In the later analysis, no new phenotypic data were used to find candidate immune exposures; instead, reliance was placed on TCR beta sequences and their occurrence across donors. An earlier analysis of fewer than 700 of the donors applied high-throughput TCR beta sequencing to assess whether each TCR beta V gene segment acted as functional or pseudogenic. Donor age, sex, ethnicity and CMV serostatus were compiled alongside the repertoire data. Genome-wide SNP genotypes for about 60% of the roughly 700 donors were used in a later genetic analysis, which treated that subset as a discovery cohort. All discovery cohort repertoires had been generated using a single sequencing platform. Class I and class II HLA loci were covered by the typing at four-digit resolution. The number of typed donors differed by locus: 629-630 for A, B, C, DRB1 and DQB1; roughly 510 for DQA1; 606 for DPA1; and 450 to 480 for DPB1. Four or five DR-DQ haplotypes were handled as single units for association and clustering, since linkage in the cohort was strong. Among about 410 genotyped donors of the cohort, an average of roughly 230,000 unique TCR beta nucleotide sequences was sequenced per donor, of which approximately 18% were non-productive.

The cohort was made up of approximately 700 healthy bone marrow donors. At the time of sampling, all cohort members were nominally healthy, though unrecorded immune exposures were likely present. The donor was CMV seronegative and was included in the group of several hundred seronegative cohort members. A peripheral blood sample was provided by each donor, and peripheral blood mononuclear cells were used for TCR beta sequencing. Genomic DNA was extracted from the blood cell samples with the Qiagen DNeasy Blood Extraction Kit. The library was obtained by the immunoSEQ multiplex PCR assay. A mixture of 60 forward primers for TCR Vbeta segments and 13 reverse primers for TCR Jbeta segments was used in the multiplex PCR. A multiplex PCR assay on genomic DNA amplified the CDR3 region of rearranged TCR beta genes. Amplified TCR beta libraries were sequenced as 87-base-pair reads on the Illumina HiSeq System. Per the original workflow: A later analysis counted approximately 76 million unique TCR beta chains across the 550 to 800 repertoires, and some 12 million of these chains were shared by at least two donors. Raw reads were error-corrected and collapsed into unique sequences by a nearest-neighbor algorithm in which closely related sequences were merged to remove PCR and sequencing errors. To assign V, D and J gene segments, CDR3 sequences were aligned to IMGT reference sequences. For a sequence to be retained, a match of at least six nucleotides to both a V gene segment and a J gene segment was required. Rearrangements were classified as productive when the CDR3 lacked stop codons and remained in frame with V and J, and all other rearrangements were classified as non-productive. Following IMGT convention, CDR3 was defined as the stretch from the second conserved V-encoded cysteine up to the conserved J-encoded phenylalanine. The earlier analysis of 587 of the donors excluded any sequence lacking an unambiguous match to a single V gene segment. An earlier analysis of around 600 of the donors classified V segments as functional when productive rearrangements were above 56.7% and as segregating when the standard deviation between donors was above 5%. A statistical classification framework was developed to diagnose cytomegalovirus status using the catalog of TCR beta chain sequences. In a later analysis, TCR nucleotide sequences were compared against IMGT/GENE-DB human TR gene sequences so that V and J genes could be assigned. Using the TCRdist pipeline, a later analysis assigned CDR3 sequences along with most-parsimonious VDJ recombination scenarios. In a later analysis, every TCR beta chain was defined by the combination of its CDR3 amino acid sequence and its V-gene family, and reads without a unique V-gene family were dropped. To address suspected cross-contamination and a sequencing artifact, a later analysis removed a few hundred highly shared, low-generation-probability nucleotide sequences. In a later analysis, a clonal expansion index was calculated for each public chain from normalized within-repertoire ranks of inferred template counts. In a later analysis, generation probabilities were computed using a VDJ recombination model fitted to out-of-frame rearrangements, and the results were checked against IGoR. In a later analysis, TCR-TCR, TCR-HLA and TCR-CMV co-occurrence was scored with hypergeometric tests, and a repertoire-size bias correction was applied to TCR pairs. False discovery rates were estimated in a later analysis by permuting HLA or CMV assignments 20 times. In a later analysis, co-occurring TCRs were grouped using DBSCAN, with TCRdist sequence similarity added in when clustering inside HLA-allele-positive subsets. Repertoires with fewer than 30,000 or more than 120,000 public chains, plus five repertoires with anomalous nucleotide sharing, were excluded from co-occurrence clustering. TCRdb took over this immuneACCESS table, retaining in-frame rearrangements with V and J assigned. Such tables are incomplete; in checked studies, under half of the missing clones stem from an unresolved V gene, and the remainder is unexplained. Clone size and the V and J calls come from that table; the DNA yielded D and trimming. The sample table lists some 130,000 clones, about 77% of them with a count of one. The top ten clonotypes cover approximately 1.2% of the sample.

Paper-wide results and their limitations: The presence/absence analyses assumed that sequencing depth was roughly uniform across donors, and that assumption may not be true. A later analysis found that most CMV-associated TCR beta chains appeared HLA-restricted, with HLA associations seemingly driven largely by CMV exposure. In a later analysis, the rate of TCR association differed among HLA loci, with DRB1 alleles having the most associated TCRs and HLA-C alleles having the fewest. Only TCR beta chains were sequenced in this cohort, and the absence of alpha or paired-chain data limited detectable features. A later genetic analysis reported fewer N-insertions in productive TCRs among donors in an Asian-associated ancestry cluster than the approximately 700-donor mean. Because counts were too low, seventeen rarely observed V segments, including chromosome 9 orphons, were excluded from the earlier analysis of some 590 of the donors. Across donors, most TCR sequences were observed very rarely, whereas some public TCRs were present in many individuals. A further reported finding was that TCR beta sequences accurately predicted the HLA-A and HLA-B alleles for most subjects in the first cohort. Specific HLA alleles were associated with 15,000 to 20,000 TCR beta sequences at a false discovery rate of 0.05 in a later analysis. The 87-base-pair reads could not distinguish some IMGT-functional V segments, including TRBV6-2 and TRBV6-3, so those segments were excluded. In the study, approximately 160 TCR beta chains were listed as associated with cytomegalovirus. In a later analysis, HLA-associated TCR beta chains were found to be more clonally expanded and to have lower generation probabilities than equally common non-associated chains. The only immune exposure information available for the cohort was CMV serostatus. The sequencing pipeline was judged likely to have produced a cluster of highly shared sequence variants as a technical artifact. Assigning TCR associations to individual alleles was difficult when HLA alleles, especially DR and DQ, strongly co-occurred. Cytomegalovirus status was reported to be diagnosed by the classifier with high specificity and sensitivity in both the original and validation cohorts. Linkage disequilibrium might explain the correlated functional status among segregating V segments, but an unknown experimental factor could not be ruled out. In vitro tests confirmed that a few of the cytomegalovirus-associated TCR beta chains recognize cytomegalovirus antigens. The authors suggested that the approach could potentially be generalized to other disease states and immunological phenotypes. A later genetic analysis associated a missense DCLRE1C variant with V-gene and J-gene trimming of TCR beta chains, and an independent cohort replicated the association. A later analysis reported that several top co-occurrence clusters appeared linked to parvovirus B19, influenza, CMV and Epstein-Barr virus. Because HLA typing was missing for some donors at each locus, association tests included only the typed subset. In an earlier analysis of roughly 500 of the donors, most TCR beta V segments appeared in productive rearrangements about 87% or about 30% of the time, broadly matching IMGT annotations.

As regards this clone: Its antigen is still unknown. The junction shows a germline mismatch at one end, possibly a read error.

Taken from cysteine to phenylalanine, the CDR3 has 13 residues. Only the CDR3 part of the read is kept: 39 bases, read in frame from the first base. Taken from the germline V gene (reference sequence), the CDR1 and CDR2 loops are MNHNY and SVGAGI. Sequenced: PBMCs. The receptor chain draws on TRBV6-6 and TRBJ2-1; the D gene cannot be resolved beyond TRBD1 or TRBD2, each matching 5 bases. The clonotype originates from a man aged 50-60 years in good health and CMV-seronegative. DNA sequence: TGTGCCAGCAGTGACTACGACAGCCATGAGCAATTCTTC. Its coded protein is CASSDYDSHEQFF.